These 20 T cell receptor beta chains share one sample of origin, sequenced in a study of cytomegalovirus exposure and HLA in healthy donors. Produced via immunoSEQ multiplex PCR; TCRdb's table is partial and in-frame only. The table has about 200,000 clones, approximately 85% seen once. Sequencing was done on a sample of PBMCs. Receptors originate from a young woman in good health and CMV-seronegative.

The chain joins TRBV4-1 to TRBJ1-4; TRBD1 aligns across 9 bases. The trim removed 0 bases at V and 5 bases at J, leaving 4 bases unmatched. This CDR3 is 16 amino acids long. Germline assignment: CDR1 MGHRA and CDR2 YSYEKL. The CDR3 DNA is TGCGCCAGCAGCCAAGATCCGGGACAGGGAAATGAAAAACTGTTTTTT. Protein product: CASSQDPGQGNEKLFF.

V usage is TRBV21-1 and J usage is TRBJ2-7; TRBD1 is the table's D call, not checked against the DNA. TRBV21-1 is tagged as a pseudogene. The CDR3 length is 15 residues. The CDR3 protein is CASTPQGRSSYEQYF. In nucleotides, the CDR3 is TGTGCCAGCACCCCACAGGGGAGGAGCTCCTACGAGCAGTACTTC.

The genes are TRBV5-4 and TRBJ2-7; 8 positions agree with TRBD2. Unmatched junction bases numbered 8, after V lost 0 bases and J lost 3 bases. Germline CDR1 reads SGHNT; CDR2 reads YYREEE (reference sequence). The CDR3 is 16 residues long. The CDR3 loop is CASSLDPGRGDYEQYF. CDR3 nucleotides: TGTGCCAGCAGCTTGGATCCGGGGCGGGGGGACTACGAGCAGTACTTC.

The genes are TRBV5-1 and TRBJ1-5; 8 nucleotides line up with TRBD1. V was clipped by 0 bases and J by 6 bases; unmatched bases: 5. This CDR3 contains 15 residues. Germline CDR1 reads SGHRS; CDR2 reads YFSETQ. The CDR3 DNA reads as TGCGCCAGCAGCTTGGAGGCAGGGGGCGGTCAGCCCCAGCATTTT. Translating it yields CASSLEAGGGQPQHF.

This chain joins TRBV18 and TRBJ1-1; 9 bases fit TRBD1. V trimming: 6 bases; J trimming: 2 bases; junction bases outside the gene matches: 1. The V gene's germline CDR1 is KGHSH and CDR2 LQKENI. This CDR3 comprises 13 residues. CDR3 in amino acids: CASSGQGNTEAFF. In nucleotides, the CDR3 is TGTGCCAGCTCGGGACAGGGTAACACTGAAGCTTTCTTT.

The CDR3 DNA is TGTGCTAGTGGCCCGTCGGGAGGCACAGATACGCAGTATTTT. Its translation: CASGPSGGTDTQYF. The V and J genes are TRBV12-5 and TRBJ2-3; weak D call: TRBD2 (6 bases). V was trimmed by 6 bases and J by 1 base, leaving 11 bases between them. Germline V gene lookup returns CDR1 LGHNT and CDR2 FRNRAP. The CDR3 runs 14 residues.

In its sample, this clone was seen once. The V and J genes are TRBV11-3 and TRBJ2-1, with TRBD2 as a possible D gene (7 bases). The V gene's germline CDR1 is SGHNT and CDR2 YENEEA. V shed 1 base and J shed 8 bases, with 15 bases lying between them. This CDR3 spans 15 amino acids. CDR3 region: CASSLGKPGGDEQFF. CDR3 DNA: TGTGCCAGCAGCTTAGGTAAACCGGGGGGCGATGAGCAGTTCTTC.

This rearrangement joins TRBV18 to TRBJ2-2; the D gene is possibly TRBD2 (5 bases). The germline V and J ends were trimmed by 3 bases and 2 bases, with 7 bases remaining between them. The germline CDR1 and CDR2 sequences are KGHSH and LQKENI. This CDR3 spans 14 amino acids. The CDR3 DNA sequence: TGTGCCAGCTCACCTGGGAGCAACACCGGGGAGCTGTTTTTT. The encoded protein is CASSPGSNTGELFF.

J is TRBJ2-7 and V is TRBV6-5; tentatively, D is TRBD2 (5 bases). CDR1 is MNHEY, CDR2 SVGAGI, per germline. The CDR3 contains 12 residues. Trimming pared 8 bases from V and 3 bases from J, leaving 11 bases between. The CDR3 spells CASRTRHYEQYF. In DNA, the CDR3 is TGTGCCAGCCGCACTAGACACTACGAGCAGTACTTC.

CDR3 protein: CASREGLRNTEAFF. CDR3 sequence (DNA): TGTGCGAGCAGGGAAGGCTTAAGGAACACTGAAGCTTTCTTT. The chain is built from TRBV19 and TRBJ1-1; possible D gene TRBD1, 5 bases. Looked up from germline, CDR1 is LNHDA and CDR2 is SQIVND (reference sequence). The CDR3 consists of 14 residues.

This clone was found once. The V gene is TRBV15, the J gene TRBJ2-5; 8 bases fit TRBD2. Germline-derived CDR1 and CDR2 are LNHNV and YYDKDF (reference sequence). With 2 bases clipped from V and 0 bases from J, the junction kept 2 bases outside the gene matches. There are 15 residues in the CDR3. CDR3 sequence: CATSRTSGYQETQYF. CDR3 nucleotide sequence: TGTGCCACCAGCAGAACTAGCGGCTACCAAGAGACCCAGTACTTC.

The CDR3: CASSQPTGNTGNTIYF. The CDR3 nucleotides read TGCGCCAGCAGCCAACCCACAGGGAACACTGGAAACACCATATATTTT. The rearrangement links TRBV4-1 to TRBJ1-3; the D gene is possibly TRBD1 (6 bases). V dropped 2 bases and J dropped 2 bases, with 13 bases sitting between them. This CDR3 has 16 amino acids. Germline V gives CDR1 MGHRA, CDR2 YSYEKL.

This clone appeared a single time. This chain joins TRBV10-1 and TRBJ2-3; D is perhaps TRBD1 (6 bases). The CDR3 is made up of 11 amino acids. The germline gives CDR1 WNHNN, CDR2 SYGVQD (reference sequence). Trimming took 5 bases from V and 10 from J, leaving 10 bases between them. CDR3 amino acids: CASSPGTSQYF. Here the CDR3 DNA reads TGCGCCAGCAGTCCCGGGACATCGCAGTATTTT.

The gene calls are TRBV5-6 and TRBJ1-2; tentative D call: TRBD1 (5 bases). CDR3 length equals 13 residues. Germline V gene data show CDR1 as SGHDT and CDR2 as YYEEEE. V shed 1 base and J shed 3 bases, with 7 bases lying between them. CDR3 nucleotides: TGTGCCAGCAGCTTGTGGGGGGACTATGGCTACACCTTC. As protein: CASSLWGDYGYTF.

CDR3 DNA: TGTGCCAGCAGCCAAGGGTCCAGGGAAAATTCACCCCTCCACTTT. Protein sequence: CASSQGSRENSPLHF. This rearrangement joins TRBV14 to TRBJ1-6, with a weak D call TRBD1 (5 bases). There are 15 residues in the CDR3. V was cut by 1 base and J by 7 bases, with 11 bases left in between. Germline CDR1 SGHDN, CDR2 FVKESK.

The chain recombines TRBV4-1 with TRBJ1-4, with D unclear. Trimming removed 0 bases at V and 0 bases at J, with 5 bases between. This CDR3 comprises 15 residues. Germline loops: CDR1 MGHRA, CDR2 YSYEKL. CDR3 residues: CASSQDAATNEKLFF. As DNA, the CDR3 is TGCGCCAGCAGCCAAGATGCAGCAACTAATGAAAAACTGTTTTTT.

This sequence joins TRBV5-1 and TRBJ2-7; D is perhaps TRBD2 (6 bases). Looked up from germline, CDR1 is SGHRS and CDR2 is YFSETQ. Deletions cut 3 bases from V and 0 bases from J, with 10 bases between. This CDR3 has 14 residues. This CDR3 reads CASSSLAFSYEQYF. The DNA of the CDR3 is TGCGCCAGCAGCTCCCTAGCGTTCTCCTACGAGCAGTACTTC.

The J gene is TRBJ2-7, the V gene TRBV5-4; 11 bases are shared with TRBD2. Trimming took 0 bases from V and 4 from J; bases not matched to a gene: 6. Germline V gene data show CDR1 as SGHNT and CDR2 as YYREEE (reference sequence). The CDR3 is 16 amino acids. The CDR3 region is CASSLGRGTSGYEQYF. DNA of the CDR3: TGTGCCAGCAGCTTGGGCCGCGGGACTAGCGGATACGAGCAGTACTTC.

The chain recombines TRBV4-1 with TRBJ2-3, with 11 bases aligning to TRBD2. Germline V CDR1 and CDR2: MGHRA, YSYEKL. Germline trimming cut 2 bases from V and 2 bases from J; bases unmatched to any gene: 3. The CDR3 contains 16 residues. The CDR3 nucleotides are TGCGCCAGCAGCCAAACTAGCGGGGGCCTCACAGATACGCAGTATTTT. It codes for CASSQTSGGLTDTQYF.

This rearrangement joins TRBV2 to TRBJ2-7; 8 positions match TRBD1. The V gene's germline CDR1 is SNHLY and CDR2 FYNNEI. The ends lost 7 bases at V and 3 bases at J; junction bases unmatched: 11. The CDR3 extends over 15 amino acids. This chain's CDR3 is CASTGQGAYLYEQYF. Here the CDR3 DNA reads TGTGCCAGCACCGGGCAGGGGGCTTACCTCTACGAGCAGTACTTC.